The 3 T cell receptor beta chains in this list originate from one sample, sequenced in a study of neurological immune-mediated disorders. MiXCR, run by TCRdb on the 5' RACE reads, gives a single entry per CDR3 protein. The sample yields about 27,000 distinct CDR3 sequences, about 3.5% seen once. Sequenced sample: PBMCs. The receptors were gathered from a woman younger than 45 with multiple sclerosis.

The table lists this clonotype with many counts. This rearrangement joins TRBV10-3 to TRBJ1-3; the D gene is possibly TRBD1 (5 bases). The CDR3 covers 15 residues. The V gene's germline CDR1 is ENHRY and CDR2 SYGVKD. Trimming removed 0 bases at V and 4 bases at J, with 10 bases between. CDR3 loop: CAISESSGSGNTIYF. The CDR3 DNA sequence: TGTGCCATCAGTGAGTCGTCAGGGAGCGGAAACACCATATATTTT.

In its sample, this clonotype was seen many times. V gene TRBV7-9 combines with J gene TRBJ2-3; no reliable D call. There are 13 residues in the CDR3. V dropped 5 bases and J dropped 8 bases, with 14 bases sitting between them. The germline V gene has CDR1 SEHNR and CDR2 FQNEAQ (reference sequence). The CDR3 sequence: CASSDHIRTTQYF. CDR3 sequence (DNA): TGTGCCAGCAGCGACCATATAAGGACTACGCAGTATTTT.

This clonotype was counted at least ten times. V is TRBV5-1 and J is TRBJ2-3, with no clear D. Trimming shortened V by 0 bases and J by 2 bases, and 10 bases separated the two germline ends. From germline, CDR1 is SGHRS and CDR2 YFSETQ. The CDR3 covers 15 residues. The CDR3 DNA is TGCGCCAGCAGCTTGGAACAGCACTCCACAGATACGCAGTATTTT. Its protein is CASSLEQHSTDTQYF.